Presented here are 10 T cell receptor beta chains from one specimen sequenced in a study of shared clonotypes between healthy human individuals. Naive CD8 cells comprised CD45RO-negative, CCR7-positively selected cells, excluding terminally differentiated effector memory CD45RA+ cells. This table comes from immunoSEQ multiplex PCR, and its TCRdb copy is limited to in-frame clones, with some not included. The data show approximately 2,000,000 clones, approximately 92% seen once. The source material was naive CD8+ T cells from PBMCs. These receptors were taken from a man between 18 and 35 years old in good health. Some clones in this sample may be carry-over from other donors' samples.

The gene calls are TRBV4-1 and TRBJ2-5; no definite D call. CDR1 is MGHRA, CDR2 YSYEKL, per germline. This CDR3 is built from 14 residues. V shed 0 bases and J shed 5 bases, with 10 bases lying between them. The CDR3 reads CASSQDWSTETQYF. Here the CDR3 DNA reads TGCGCCAGCAGCCAAGATTGGAGCACGGAGACCCAGTACTTC.

In the case of this clone: The same CDR3 arises from other DNA sequences in this sample as well. This chain links TRBV5-5 with TRBJ2-7; either TRBD1 or TRBD2 may fit D (5 bases each). CDR1 and CDR2 (germline): SGHKS, YYEKEE (reference sequence). This CDR3 is 12 amino acids long. Deletions cut 2 bases from V and 4 bases from J, with 7 bases between. The CDR3 region is CASSLWGYEQYF. In nucleotides, the CDR3 is TGTGCCAGCAGCTTATGGGGGTACGAGCAGTACTTC.

This chain joins TRBV28 and TRBJ1-3, with D unresolved. V was shortened by 3 bases and J by 0 bases, with 6 bases between the two germline ends. Germline values: CDR1 MDHEN, CDR2 SYDVKM. The CDR3 extends over 14 amino acids. As DNA, the CDR3 is TGTGCCAGCAGTTTCGGCTACTCTGGAAACACCATATATTTT. This translates into CASSFGYSGNTIYF.

The chain employs TRBV4-3 and TRBJ1-1; D call uncertain. The CDR3 length is 13 residues. Trimming took off 2 bases at V and 3 bases at J, with 7 bases between the two ends. CDR1 is LGHNA and CDR2 is YSLEER in the germline V gene. The CDR3 sequence: CASSQTVDTEAFF. The DNA of the CDR3 is TGCGCCAGCAGCCAAACAGTTGACACTGAAGCTTTCTTT.

The rearrangement uses TRBV19 and TRBJ2-7, with 9 bases identical to TRBD2. CDR1 is LNHDA, CDR2 SQIVND, per germline (reference sequence). The CDR3 totals 16 residues. Unmatched junction bases numbered 4, after V lost 1 base and J lost 0 bases. The CDR3, as DNA: TGTGCCAGTAGTATAGGGTCGGGACTAGCCTCCTACGAGCAGTACTTC. As protein: CASSIGSGLASYEQYF. The full variable domain, its missing parts supplied by reference TRBV19 and TRBJ2-7, is DGGITQSPKYLFRKEGQNVTLSCEQNLNHDAMYWYRQDPGQGLRLIYYSQIVNDFQKGDIAEGYSVSREKKESFPLTVTSAQKNPTAFYLCASSIGSGLASYEQYFGPGTRLTVT.

This clone appeared a few times. The gene calls are TRBV21-1 and TRBJ1-1; the D call in the table, TRBD1, was not verified against the DNA. TRBV21-1 represents a pseudogene. The CDR3 totals 15 residues. This chain's CDR3 is CASSKKGAGNTEAFF. The CDR3 bases are TGTGCCAGCAGCAAAAAGGGGGCTGGGAACACTGAAGCTTTCTTT.

This chain joins TRBV5-8 and TRBJ2-7; possible D gene TRBD1, 5 bases. CDR1 is SGHTS and CDR2 is YDEGEE in the germline V gene. Trimming left V 5 bases short and J 2 bases short, with 11 bases between. The CDR3 sequence is 13 residues long. CDR3 sequence (DNA): TGTGCCAGCAGTTACCAGGGTCCCTACGAGCAGTACTTC. It is translated as CASSYQGPYEQYF.

The chain combines TRBV15 with TRBJ2-1; 7 positions match TRBD1. The CDR3 length is 16 residues. CDR1 is LNHNV and CDR2 is YYDKDF in the germline V gene (reference sequence). The J segment lost 3 bases and the V segment lost 2 bases, leaving 7 bases of the junction unmatched. The CDR3 DNA reads as TGTGCCACCAGCAGATCCCGGGACAGTTACTACAATGAGCAGTTCTTC. Its protein product is CATSRSRDSYYNEQFF.

This clone was seen just once. The J gene is TRBJ2-7, the V gene TRBV7-9; 9 positions agree with TRBD1. Germline trimming cut 4 bases from V and 2 bases from J; bases unmatched to any gene: 9. The CDR3 length is 16 residues. Germline CDR1 and CDR2: SEHNR and FQNEAQ (reference sequence). CDR3 in amino acids: CASSSDTGTGTYEQYF. The CDR3 bases are TGTGCCAGCAGCTCAGATACCGGGACAGGGACCTACGAGCAGTACTTC.

The V call is TRBV19, the J call TRBJ2-2; TRBD1 is a possible D gene (6 bases). The CDR3 is made up of 17 amino acids. Germline CDR1 is LNHDA and CDR2 is SQIVND (reference sequence). Trimming stripped 5 bases from V and 7 bases from J, with 23 bases between. In DNA form, the CDR3 reads TGTGCCAGTAGTGCACTAGACAGGTCCCGAACAAACGGGGAGCTGTTTTTT. Its translation: CASSALDRSRTNGELFF.